These 18 T cell receptor beta chains originate from one sample sequenced in a study of blood T cell repertoires in COVID-19. Some clones are missing from TCRdb's copy, which holds only in-frame ones; the method was immunoSEQ multiplex PCR. The sample lists some 300,000 clones, around 84% occurring once. The sample consisted of PBMCs or T cells enriched from blood (not recorded which). The receptors originated from a man in his thirties or forties who had recovered from COVID-19.

This chain uses TRBV7-2 with TRBJ2-3; D uncertain. Germline lookup yields CDR1 SGHTA and CDR2 FQGNSA. Between the trimmed V and J ends, which lost 0 bases and 4 bases, there was a span of 8 bases. This CDR3 region has 14 residues. The DNA for the CDR3 is TGTGCCAGCAGCTTAGCAGCAAACCCAGATACGCAGTATTTT. As protein: CASSLAANPDTQYF.

The rearrangement uses TRBV7-9 and TRBJ1-1, with D uncertain. V shed 0 bases and J shed 8 bases, with 16 bases lying between them. This CDR3 comprises 15 residues. Germline V gene sequence: CDR1 SEHNR, CDR2 FQNEAQ (reference sequence). CDR3 protein: CASSLAATYLTEAFF. In DNA, the CDR3 is TGTGCCAGCAGCTTAGCCGCGACATACTTAACCGAAGCTTTCTTT.

The chain links TRBV4-1 to TRBJ1-2; a weak D match, TRBD1 (6 bases). The CDR3 consists of 16 residues. Trimming removed 0 bases at V and 5 bases at J, with 16 bases between. The V gene's germline CDR1 is MGHRA and CDR2 YSYEKL. The DNA for the CDR3 is TGCGCCAGCAGCCAAGAACGTCACAGGGAAAGATATGGCTACACCTTC. Its protein is CASSQERHRERYGYTF.

Points on this clone: The junction does not match germline at one end; this may be a read error. This sequence joins TRBV29-1 and TRBJ1-3; maybe TRBD1 (6 bases). This CDR3 spans 13 amino acids. The germline CDR1 and CDR2 sequences are SQVTM and ANQGSEA. CDR3 in amino acids: CSVKDRIGNTIYF. The CDR3 DNA sequence: TGCAGCGTTAAAGACAGGATTGGAAACACCATATATTTT.

The V and J genes are TRBV5-5 and TRBJ2-2; D is possibly TRBD1 (6 bases). With 0 bases removed from V and 6 bases from J, the gap between germline ends came to 15 bases. The CDR3 consists of 16 residues. Germline CDR1 SGHKS, CDR2 YYEKEE (reference sequence). The DNA for the CDR3 is TGTGCCAGCAGCTTGGCCCGGACAGTAGGCGCCGGGGAGCTGTTTTTT. As protein: CASSLARTVGAGELFF.

The chain combines TRBV25-1 with TRBJ2-7; no reliable D call. Germline CDR1 reads MGHDK; CDR2 reads SYGVNS. V was trimmed by 4 bases and J by 3 bases, leaving 13 bases between them. This CDR3 comprises 14 residues. The CDR3 loop is CASSAADGDYEQYF. DNA for the CDR3: TGTGCCAGCAGTGCTGCCGACGGAGACTACGAGCAGTACTTC.

This chain uses TRBV21-1 with TRBJ2-7; the table names TRBD2, a call not compared with the DNA. TRBV21-1 represents a pseudogene. This CDR3 is built from 10 residues. The CDR3 DNA reads as TGTGCCAGCACTTCACGGGAGTTGGACTTC. This encodes CASTSRELDF.

The V gene is TRBV5-1, the J gene TRBJ2-7; perhaps TRBD2 as D (6 bases). Germline CDR1 SGHRS, CDR2 YFSETQ. CDR3 size: 15 residues. V lost 0 bases and J lost 2, with 12 bases in between. The CDR3 is CASSLGFGEAYEQYF. The CDR3 DNA sequence: TGCGCCAGCAGCTTGGGGTTCGGGGAGGCCTACGAGCAGTACTTC.

V is TRBV5-6 and J is TRBJ2-7; a weak D match, TRBD1 (8 bases). The germline V gene has CDR1 SGHDT and CDR2 YYEEEE. V dropped 4 bases and J dropped 4 bases, with 18 bases sitting between them. The CDR3 has 15 amino acids. The CDR3 region is CASSREGTGLYEQYF. The DNA of the CDR3 is TGTGCCAGCAGCAGGGAGGGGACAGGCCTTTACGAGCAGTACTTC.

The rearrangement links TRBV5-6 to TRBJ2-1, with 8 positions matching TRBD2. Trimming at V came to 0 bases and at J to 6 bases, leaving 5 bases not matched to a gene. The CDR3 length is 15 residues. The germline gives CDR1 SGHDT, CDR2 YYEEEE. CDR3 bases: TGTGCCAGCAGCTTGGCGGGAGGGCCCCGCAATGAGCAGTTCTTC. Translated: CASSLAGGPRNEQFF.

The genes are TRBV2 and TRBJ1-3; 8 positions agree with TRBD1. There are 15 residues in the CDR3. J lost 4 bases, V lost 5 bases, and 7 bases had no gene match. CDR1 and CDR2 from the germline V gene are SNHLY and FYNNEI. For the CDR3, the DNA is TGTGCCAGCAGTAAGGACAGGGTTCTCGGAAACACCATATATTTT. Translation gives CASSKDRVLGNTIYF.

This rearrangement joins TRBV3-1 (or the pseudogene TRBV3-2) to TRBJ1-4; D unclear. The CDR3 runs to 13 residues. Between the trimmed V and J ends, which lost 6 bases and 8 bases, there was a span of 13 bases. The germline CDR1 and CDR2 sequences are LGHDT and YNNKEL (reference sequence). CDR3: CASSRRGNEKLFF. The CDR3 nucleotides read TGTGCCAGCAGTCGGAGAGGGAACGAAAAACTGTTTTTT.

This clone was observed a handful of times. The CDR3 does not end in the conserved phenylalanine or tryptophan, so this is likely a read error. No DNA is shown, since the ends of the CDR3 on it are uncertain; the CDR3 is the one TCRdb lists. The V gene is TRBV5-4, the J gene TRBJ1-1. The CDR3 numbers 11 amino acids, ends counted. From germline, CDR1 is SGHNT and CDR2 YYREEE (reference sequence). The CDR3 region is CASSQPQWSRS.

The CDR3 region has the DNA TGTGCCAGCTCCTGGGGGACTCCTGGGGCCAACGTCCTGACTTTC. Translating it yields CASSWGTPGANVLTF. The V and J genes are TRBV27 and TRBJ2-6, with a weak D call TRBD2 (6 bases). V lost 8 bases and J lost 2, with 13 bases in between. CDR3 length equals 15 residues. Germline V gives CDR1 MNHEY, CDR2 SMNVEV (reference sequence).

The chain joins TRBV7-9 to TRBJ1-6, with 7 bases identical to TRBD1. CDR1 is SEHNR, CDR2 FQNEAQ, per germline (reference sequence). The CDR3 has 15 amino acids. Unmatched junction bases numbered 10, after V lost 7 bases and J lost 7 bases. CDR3 nucleotides: TGTGCCAGCACCACCAGCGGCAGGGGGAATTCACCCCTCCACTTT. It yields the protein CASTTSGRGNSPLHF.

This chain uses TRBV24-1 with TRBJ2-1; TRBD2 matches 7 bases. There are 14 residues in the CDR3. In germline, CDR1 is KGHDR, CDR2 SFDVKD. J lost 6 bases, V lost 4 bases, and 5 bases had no gene match. The CDR3 coding sequence is TGTGCCACCAGTGACCCCCAGCGGGGCAATGAGCAGTTCTTC. Translated, it gives CATSDPQRGNEQFF.

The chain joins TRBV2 to TRBJ1-4; TRBD1 agrees at 10 bases. V shed 6 bases, J shed 8 bases, and the junction held 9 bases outside the gene matches. The CDR3 loop spans 15 amino acids. Germline lookup yields CDR1 SNHLY and CDR2 FYNNEI. The CDR3: CASSRDRGRGEKLFF. Here the CDR3 DNA reads TGTGCCAGCAGCCGGGACAGGGGAAGAGGGGAAAAACTGTTTTTT.

V usage is TRBV3-1 (or the pseudogene TRBV3-2) and J usage is TRBJ2-5, with 14 bases aligning to TRBD2. Trimming cost V 3 bases and J 5 bases; bases outside gene matches: 8. This CDR3 region has 17 residues. Germline CDR1 is LGHDT and CDR2 is YNNKEL (reference sequence). The CDR3 spells CASSQRTSGRSGETQYF. The CDR3 DNA follows: TGTGCCAGCAGCCAGAGGACTAGCGGGAGGTCGGGGGAGACCCAGTACTTC.